The rows below give T cell receptor beta chains drawn from one sample of a study of T cell repertoires in cytomegalovirus infection. TCRdb re-called the reads with MiXCR, one entry per CDR3 protein. The sample consists of roughly 230,000 distinct CDR3 sequences, over 20% of them appearing once. The sample taken for sequencing was CD8+ T cells from PBMCs. Receptors originate from a human donor in good health (CMV status not recorded). Some clones in this sample may be carry-over from other donors' samples. Both conserved end residues are part of each CDR3. D genes are given only for firm matches. Size is stated for part of the rows, as once, few or many counts, or as a class when the clone is expanded.

TRBD2	TRBJ2-5	-	TRBV2	CASTGGPLGETQYF	TGTGCCAGCACGGGAGGACCCTTGGGAGAGACCCAGTACTTC
TRBD1	TRBJ2-6	many	TRBV10-3	CAISGPLWDRGLAGANVLTF	TGTGCCATCAGTGGCCCATTATGGGACAGGGGGCTAGCGGGGGCCAACGTCCTGACTTTC
TRBD1	TRBJ1-6	few	TRBV6-1	CASTRGQGNNSPLHF	TGTGCCAGCACCCGCGGACAGGGCAATAATTCACCCCTCCACTTT
TRBD2	TRBJ2-7	-	TRBV27	CANSLWTSGGYEQYF	TGTGCCAACAGTCTCTGGACTAGCGGGGGATACGAGCAGTACTTC
-	TRBJ2-3	-	TRBV12-3/TRBV12-4	CASSLDGGATDTQYF	TGTGCCAGCAGTTTAGACGGGGGCGCCACAGATACGCAGTATTTT
TRBD1	TRBJ2-5	few	TRBV7-9	CASSYGTGGGETQYF	TGTGCCAGCAGCTACGGGACAGGGGGTGGAGAGACCCAGTACTTC
TRBD1	TRBJ1-1	-	TRBV12-3/TRBV12-4	CASSDRGGMNTEAFF	TGTGCCAGCAGTGACAGGGGCGGCATGAACACTGAAGCTTTCTTT
TRBD1	TRBJ1-6	-	TRBV28	CASSIDRGSYNSPLHF	TGTGCCAGCAGTATCGACAGGGGGTCCTATAATTCACCCCTCCACTTT
TRBD1	TRBJ1-1	many	TRBV7-9	CASSYGQGASDTEAFF	TGTGCCAGCAGTTACGGACAGGGGGCGTCGGACACTGAAGCTTTCTTT
TRBD1	TRBJ2-7	many	TRBV7-2	CASSLSPTGGFLEQYF	TGTGCCAGCAGCCTCTCACCTACAGGGGGCTTCCTCGAGCAGTACTTC
-	TRBJ1-2	-	TRBV12-3/TRBV12-4	CASSPHPSGGVLDGYTF	TGTGCCAGCAGCCCCCATCCGTCGGGGGGCGTCCTCGATGGCTACACCTTC
-	TRBJ2-7	-	TRBV7-2	CASSHNRVERLVEQYF	TGTGCCAGCAGCCACAACAGGGTGGAGCGGCTAGTCGAGCAGTACTTC
-	TRBJ1-2	many	TRBV7-8	CASSLDSRGRANYGYTF	TGTGCCAGCAGCTTAGATTCGCGGGGCAGAGCTAACTATGGCTACACCTTC
-	TRBJ2-1	-	TRBV5-4	CASSLGQLNNEQFF	TGTGCCAGCAGCTTGGGACAGCTAAACAATGAGCAGTTCTTC
-	TRBJ2-7	many	TRBV20-1	CSARDSSYEQYF	TGCAGTGCCCGGGACTCCTCCTACGAGCAGTACTTC
TRBD1	TRBJ2-1	-	TRBV2	CAKRAPRTGYNEQFF	TGTGCCAAGAGAGCCCCCAGGACAGGTTACAATGAGCAGTTCTTC
-	TRBJ1-5	few	TRBV12-3/TRBV12-4	CASTKPNQPQHF	TGTGCCAGCACAAAGCCGAATCAGCCCCAGCATTTT
-	TRBJ2-7	many	TRBV7-9	CASSSRDTYYEQYF	TGTGCCAGCAGCTCCCGGGACACTTACTACGAGCAGTACTTC
-	TRBJ2-3	-	TRBV15	CATSSYSGPTDTQYF	TGTGCCACCAGCAGCTATTCGGGACCAACAGATACGCAGTATTTT
-	TRBJ2-1	many	TRBV7-6	CASSFEWGNEQFF	TGTGCCAGCAGCTTTGAGTGGGGCAATGAGCAGTTCTTC
-	TRBJ2-5	-	TRBV20-1	CSARDGNQETQYF	TGCAGTGCTCGAGACGGCAACCAAGAGACCCAGTACTTC
-	TRBJ1-6	-	TRBV11-3	CASSFMSPPYNSPLHF	TGTGCCAGCAGCTTTATGAGTCCTCCTTATAATTCACCCCTCCACTTT
TRBD1	TRBJ2-1	few	TRBV3-1	CASSPRQGASYNEQFF	TGTGCCAGCAGTCCGAGACAGGGGGCATCCTACAATGAGCAGTTCTTC
-	TRBJ1-1	few	TRBV28	CASEGGGNTEAFF	TGTGCCAGCGAGGGAGGGGGGAACACTGAAGCTTTCTTT
-	TRBJ1-4	many	TRBV28	CASSPGANDEKLFF	TGTGCCAGCAGTCCCGGGGCAAACGATGAAAAACTGTTTTTT
TRBD1	TRBJ1-2	few	TRBV11-2	CASSFDLRTGANYGYTF	TGTGCCAGCAGCTTTGATCTGCGGACAGGGGCTAACTATGGCTACACCTTC
TRBD1	TRBJ1-2	few	TRBV28	CASTPREGADYGYTF	TGTGCCAGCACCCCACGGGAGGGGGCGGACTATGGCTACACCTTC
-	TRBJ2-1	few	TRBV20-1	CSARTGSSYNEQFF	TGCAGTGCTAGGACAGGCAGCTCCTACAATGAGCAGTTCTTC
-	TRBJ2-7	many	TRBV7-2	CASSSGGEQYF	TGTGCCAGCAGCTCAGGAGGGGAGCAGTACTTC
-	TRBJ2-1	-	TRBV29-1	CSVSLSSYNEQFF	TGCAGCGTTAGCCTCAGCTCCTACAATGAGCAGTTCTTC
TRBD1	TRBJ2-7	-	TRBV10-2	CASSGTVFSYEQYF	TGCGCCAGCAGCGGGACAGTTTTCTCCTACGAGCAGTACTTC
-	TRBJ1-5	few	TRBV28	CASSFGNWGVQPQHF	TGTGCCAGCAGTTTTGGAAACTGGGGGGTTCAGCCCCAGCATTTT
TRBD2	TRBJ2-1	-	TRBV12-3/TRBV12-4	CASSSGLAINEQFF	TGTGCCAGCAGCTCCGGACTAGCCATCAATGAGCAGTTCTTC
-	TRBJ2-1	-	TRBV29-1	CSVEPQGHEQFF	TGCAGCGTAGAACCACAGGGTCATGAGCAGTTCTTC
TRBD1	TRBJ1-5	-	TRBV2	CASSTTGTGERGQPQHF	TGTGCCAGCAGCACCACCGGGACAGGCGAGCGGGGGCAGCCCCAGCATTTT
-	TRBJ1-2	-	TRBV27	CASSLSAGGRDYGYTF	TGTGCCAGCAGTTTATCGGCGGGGGGCAGGGACTATGGCTACACCTTC
-	TRBJ1-1	few	TRBV29-1	CSTRTGKTEAFF	TGCAGCACCCGCACAGGGAAAACTGAAGCTTTCTTT
-	TRBJ2-1	few	TRBV6-6	CASSYSLGWEYEQFF	TGTGCCAGCAGTTACTCACTGGGCTGGGAATATGAGCAGTTCTTC
-	TRBJ2-1	few	TRBV27	CASSPRMSEQFF	TGTGCCAGCAGTCCCAGGATGAGTGAGCAGTTCTTC
-	TRBJ1-1	-	TRBV29-1	CSVEVRNINTEAFF	TGCAGCGTTGAAGTTCGGAATATCAACACTGAAGCTTTCTTT
-	TRBJ2-7	-	TRBV20-1	CSARGQSLGEQYF	TGCAGTGCTAGAGGACAGAGCCTCGGCGAGCAGTACTTC
TRBD2	TRBJ2-1	-	TRBV11-2	CASSLYLAGDYNEQFF	TGTGCCAGCAGCTTATACTTAGCGGGGGACTACAATGAGCAGTTCTTC
-	TRBJ1-2	-	TRBV18	CASSPGYPPPPNYGYTF	TGTGCCAGCTCACCAGGGTACCCCCCTCCTCCAAACTATGGCTACACCTTC
-	TRBJ2-3	many	TRBV7-8	CASSPNGDTQYF	TGTGCCAGCAGCCCGAACGGAGATACGCAGTATTTT
-	TRBJ2-1	few	TRBV11-2	CASSPVGSGVYEQFF	TGTGCCAGCAGCCCCGTGGGGTCCGGCGTATATGAGCAGTTCTTC
TRBD1	TRBJ2-7	many	TRBV5-1	CASSFAGTGNSTF	TGCGCCAGCAGCTTTGCGGGGACAGGGAATTCGACTTTC
-	TRBJ2-4	many	TRBV7-2	CASSLFSKNIQYF	TGTGCCAGCAGCCTATTTAGCAAAAACATTCAGTACTTC
-	TRBJ2-5	-	TRBV7-2	CASSLGWGLDQETQYF	TGTGCCAGCAGCTTAGGGTGGGGGCTAGACCAAGAGACCCAGTACTTC
-	TRBJ1-2	few	TRBV28	CASRGGAHYGYTF	TGTGCCAGCAGAGGAGGGGCGCACTATGGCTACACCTTC
TRBD1	TRBJ1-5	-	TRBV11-2	CASSLSGTGLDQPQHF	TGTGCCAGCAGCCTTTCCGGGACAGGGTTGGATCAGCCCCAGCATTTT
-	TRBJ2-5	few	TRBV12-3/TRBV12-4	CASSLTSLQETQYF	TGTGCCAGCAGTTTAACCTCCCTCCAAGAGACCCAGTACTTC
-	TRBJ1-5	-	TRBV19	CASMGGDQPQHF	TGTGCCAGTATGGGAGGGGATCAGCCCCAGCATTTT
TRBD2	TRBJ2-1	-	TRBV20-1	CSASPGLAGAAYDEQFF	TGCAGTGCTAGCCCCGGGCTAGCGGGGGCCGCATACGATGAGCAGTTCTTC